This T cell receptor (beta chain) was sequenced during a study of T cell responses to AZD1222 COVID-19 vaccine. Findings of the study overall: Spike-wide vaccine-associated CD4 TCRs dominated at 160-218 and 743-854. Females outnumbered males among donors, who were mostly white British; clonal diversity was possibly underestimated.

TCRdb's table, derived via immunoSEQ multiplex PCR, lists solely in-frame clones and lacks some. Of some 150,000 clones listed, over 70% were seen once; the top ten hold approximately 9%. The germline V gene encodes CDR1 SGHAT and CDR2 FQNNGV. The CDR3 is made up of 15 amino acids. V lost 2 bases, J lost 3 bases, and 4 bases stayed unmatched. This clone was counted once. Its antigen is as yet unknown. Sequenced here: peripheral blood, sampled 28 days after the second AZD1222 dose. This receptor was obtained from an adult who received the AZD1222 COVID-19 vaccine. The chain has TRBV11-2 and TRBJ1-3, with 7 nucleotides matching TRBD1. CDR3 DNA: TGTGCCAGCAGCTTACGACAGGGTCATGGAAACACCATATATTTT. Amino acids: CASSLRQGHGNTIYF.